This T cell receptor beta chain originates from a study of technical replicates of blood from a handful of donors. TCRdb keeps only in-frame clones here, not all; method: immunoSEQ multiplex PCR. Here the sample spans 85,000 or so clones, nearly 95% being singletons. Losses at the gene ends were 1 base for V and 2 bases for J; bases not matched to a gene: 2. The CDR3 totals 15 residues. Germline loops: CDR1 SGHTA, CDR2 FQGTGA. Sample: T cells isolated from PBMCs. This receptor was identified in a human donor in good health. V is TRBV7-3 and J is TRBJ2-7; 10 positions agree with TRBD2. The CDR3 reads CASSLILAGAYEQYF. CDR3 nucleotides: TGTGCCAGCAGCTTAATCCTAGCGGGGGCCTACGAGCAGTACTTC.